The TCR beta chain described here comes from a study of T cells in Graves' hyperthyroidism and ophthalmopathy. This CDR3 spans 14 amino acids. CDR1 is SGHDN and CDR2 is FVKESK in the germline V gene. V was cut by 0 bases and J by 4 bases, with 9 bases left in between. The sample holds a few counts of this clonotype. From RNA transcripts, TCR beta CDR3 regions were amplified. TCR CDR3 underwent first-round RT-PCR with the HTBI primer set. TCRdb fed the multiplex PCR reads into MiXCR, producing one record per CDR3 protein. The sample includes approximately 400,000 distinct CDR3 sequences, roughly 25% of them seen just once.

Sequenced sample: blood. This chain uses TRBV14 with TRBJ1-2, with a possible D match to TRBD1 (6 bases). This sequence was found in a man in his forties or fifties with Graves' hyperthyroidism. In DNA, the CDR3 is TGTGCCAGCAGCCAAGATACGGGGGCCTATGGCTACACCTTC. Amino acids: CASSQDTGAYGYTF.